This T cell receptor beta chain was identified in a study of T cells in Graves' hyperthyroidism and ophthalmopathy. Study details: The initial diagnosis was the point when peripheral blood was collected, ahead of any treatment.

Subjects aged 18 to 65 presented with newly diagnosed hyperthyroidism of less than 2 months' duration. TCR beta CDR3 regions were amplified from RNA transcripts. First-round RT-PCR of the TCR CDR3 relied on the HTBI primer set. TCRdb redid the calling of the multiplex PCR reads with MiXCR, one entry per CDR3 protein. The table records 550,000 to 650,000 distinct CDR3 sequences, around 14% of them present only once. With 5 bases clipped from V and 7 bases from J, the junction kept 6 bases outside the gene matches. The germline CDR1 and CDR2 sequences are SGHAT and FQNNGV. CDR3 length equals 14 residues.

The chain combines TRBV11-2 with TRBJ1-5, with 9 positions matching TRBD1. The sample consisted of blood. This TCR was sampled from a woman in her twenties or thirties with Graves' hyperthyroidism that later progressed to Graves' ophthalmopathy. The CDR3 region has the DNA TGTGCCAGCAGCACACAGGGGGCGGGACAGCCCCAGCATTTT. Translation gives CASSTQGAGQPQHF.